These 18 T cell receptor beta chains originate from one sample sequenced in a study of shared clonotypes between healthy human individuals. Clones were sequenced by immunoSEQ multiplex PCR, and TCRdb holds only the in-frame ones, with some missing. The data hold approximately 1.5 million clones, with 98% observed a single time. Sequences were obtained from naive CD4+ T cells sorted from blood. Noted subset: CD45RA+ positively selected. These receptors were collected from a man aged 25-45 years in good health.

The chain has TRBV11-2 and TRBJ1-5, with a tentative D call TRBD1 (5 bases). The V gene's germline CDR1 is SGHAT and CDR2 FQNNGV. This CDR3 has 14 amino acids. V was shortened by 0 bases and J by 9 bases, with 12 bases between the two germline ends. The CDR3 sequence is CASSLDRVGAPQHF. The CDR3 DNA is TGTGCCAGCAGCTTAGATCGGGTCGGGGCGCCCCAGCATTTT.

This clone has only one observation. The V call is TRBV4-3, the J call TRBJ2-7; 9 nucleotides line up with TRBD2. Germline values: CDR1 LGHNA, CDR2 YSLEER. V dropped 1 base and J dropped 3; count of bases not matched to a gene: 4. This CDR3 is 15 amino acids long. In nucleotides, the CDR3 is TGCGCCAGCAGCCAAGGCCCTAGCGGGGTCTACGAGCAGTACTTC. It codes for CASSQGPSGVYEQYF.

This chain links TRBV10-3 with TRBJ2-6, with 9 bases matching TRBD1. There are 18 residues in the CDR3. Trimming removed 5 bases from V and 0 bases from J; junction bases left unmatched: 8. Germline V gives CDR1 ENHRY, CDR2 SYGVKD. CDR3: CAISSSRTGDSGANVLTF. DNA for the CDR3: TGTGCCATCAGTTCGAGTCGGACAGGGGACTCTGGGGCCAACGTCCTGACTTTC.

CDR3 bases: TGTGCCAGCATGCGGGACAGGGTGACACACATTCAGTACTTC. It is translated as CASMRDRVTHIQYF. This chain connects TRBV27 to TRBJ2-4; 9 positions match TRBD1. The germline V gene encodes CDR1 MNHEY and CDR2 SMNVEV (reference sequence). The V segment lost 7 bases and the J segment 8 bases; nucleotides outside the gene matches: 9. The CDR3 is made up of 14 amino acids.

The V and J genes are TRBV5-1 and TRBJ2-2; TRBD2 matches at 9 bases. This CDR3 has 17 amino acids. Germline trimming cut 0 bases from V and 6 bases from J; bases unmatched to any gene: 9. Germline V CDR1 and CDR2: SGHRS, YFSETQ. Written as DNA, the CDR3 is TGCGCCAGCAGCTTGGATGTAGCGGGAGTTCTCGCCGGGGAGCTGTTTTTT. Protein product: CASSLDVAGVLAGELFF.

The rearrangement links TRBV6-1 to TRBJ1-1; D not resolved. The CDR3 extends over 13 amino acids. CDR1 and CDR2 from the germline V gene are MNHNS and SASEGT. V was cut by 3 bases and J by 5 bases, with 10 bases left in between. The CDR3: CASSDGFRTEAFF. Here the CDR3 DNA reads TGTGCCAGCAGTGACGGTTTTAGGACTGAAGCTTTCTTT.

This clone came up once. The chain carries TRBV5-1 and TRBJ2-1; TRBD2 matches at 9 bases. The trim removed 4 bases at V and 3 bases at J, leaving 5 bases unmatched. Germline assignment: CDR1 SGHRS and CDR2 YFSETQ. This CDR3 contains 15 residues. CDR3 coding DNA: TGCGCCAGCAGCGTAGCGGGAGTGAACTACAATGAGCAGTTCTTC. Its protein is CASSVAGVNYNEQFF.

The rearrangement joins TRBV28 to TRBJ1-5; D not resolved. CDR1 and CDR2 from the germline V gene are MDHEN and SYDVKM. This CDR3 contains 16 residues. The V and J ends lost 4 bases and 3 bases respectively, with 16 bases between them. CDR3: CASSSPTLQYNQPQHF. DNA for the CDR3: TGTGCCAGCAGTTCCCCGACACTCCAGTACAATCAGCCCCAGCATTTT.

The gene calls are TRBV9 and TRBJ2-7, with 7 positions matching TRBD1. The CDR3 contains 14 residues. The ends lost 1 base at V and 5 bases at J; junction bases unmatched: 6. CDR1 SGDLS and CDR2 YYNGEE come from the germline V gene. The CDR3 coding sequence is TGTGCCAGCAGCGTAACAGGGGTTGATCACGAGCAGTACTTC. It specifies CASSVTGVDHEQYF.

The sample holds a few counts of this clone. The sample contains more than one DNA sequence encoding this CDR3. Here the CDR3 reads CASSLVGETQYF. CDR3 nucleotide sequence: TGTGCCAGCAGCTTAGTGGGAGAGACCCAGTACTTC. The V and J genes are TRBV7-6 and TRBJ2-5; D uncertain. Germline V gene sequence: CDR1 SGHVS, CDR2 FNYEAQ. The CDR3 is 12 amino acids. The V end lost 1 base, the J end lost 4 bases, and 4 bases lay between the germline ends.

Points on this clone: Germline and junction disagree at one end, which may indicate a read error. The chain links TRBV7-8 to TRBJ2-1; no firm D call. The CDR3 spans 11 residues. CDR1 is SGHVS, CDR2 FQNEAQ, per germline. CDR3 bases: TGTGCCAGCAGCTCCAACAATGAGCAGTTCTTC. Protein sequence: CASSSNNEQFF.

The chain recombines TRBV6-4 with TRBJ2-6; D remains ambiguous. There are 13 residues in the CDR3. Germline values: CDR1 MRHNA, CDR2 SNTAGT. V lost 4 bases and J lost 2, with 3 bases in between. This CDR3 reads CASSVTGANVLTF. In nucleotides, the CDR3 is TGTGCCAGCAGTGTAACTGGGGCCAACGTCCTGACTTTC.

V and J are TRBV29-1 and TRBJ2-5; no firm D call. The CDR3 totals 11 residues. Germline CDR1 and CDR2: SQVTM and ANQGSEA. The CDR3 coding sequence is TGCTCTGTGCGGAATGGAGAGACCCAGTACTTC. Protein product: CSVRNGETQYF.

The chain joins TRBV9 to TRBJ2-2; D unclear. Trimming stripped 0 bases from V and 6 bases from J, with 6 bases between. This CDR3 comprises 13 residues. The germline V gene encodes CDR1 SGDLS and CDR2 YYNGEE. The CDR3 region has the DNA TGTGCCAGCAGCGTAGAGAGTTCCGGGGAGCTGTTTTTT. Amino acid sequence: CASSVESSGELFF.

Points on this clone: Other DNA sequences from this sample encode an identical CDR3 as well. The chain links TRBV5-4 to TRBJ2-1; 7 nucleotides agree with TRBD2. This CDR3 is built from 15 residues. Trimming at V came to 3 bases and at J to 0 bases, leaving 3 bases not matched to a gene. Per germline, CDR1 SGHNT and CDR2 YYREEE (reference sequence). The chain's CDR3 is CASSSSGNSYNEQFF. CDR3 in DNA: TGTGCCAGCAGCTCTAGCGGTAACTCCTACAATGAGCAGTTCTTC. Using reference TRBV5-4 and TRBJ2-1 for the parts outside the CDR3, the full variable domain is ETGVTQSPTHLIKTRGQQVTLRCSSQSGHNTVSWYQQALGQGPQFIFQYYREEENGRGNFPPRFSGLQFPNYSSELNVNALELDDSALYLCASSSSGNSYNEQFFGPGTRLTVL.

The chain has TRBV30 and TRBJ2-3; D not resolved. V shed 5 bases and J shed 0 bases, with 6 bases lying between them. There are 12 residues in the CDR3. Germline lookup yields CDR1 GTSNPN and CDR2 SVGIG (reference sequence). This CDR3 is CAWVLSTDTQYF. In nucleotides, the CDR3 is TGTGCCTGGGTACTAAGCACAGATACGCAGTATTTT.

The J gene is TRBJ2-7, the V gene TRBV14, with TRBD1 identical over 8 bases. CDR1 is SGHDN and CDR2 is FVKESK in the germline V gene. The CDR3 has 16 amino acids. The V segment lost 1 base and the J segment 5 bases; nucleotides outside the gene matches: 10. CDR3 protein: CASSQVGLDRVHEQYF. CDR3 DNA: TGTGCCAGCAGCCAAGTCGGTTTGGACAGGGTCCACGAGCAGTACTTC.

This chain uses TRBV23-1 with TRBJ2-1; 7 nucleotides agree with TRBD1. TRBV23-1 is an ORF, and what it does is uncertain. The length of the CDR3 is 20 residues. J gave up 2 bases and V 2 bases, and 18 bases lay outside the gene matches. The DNA for the CDR3 is TGCGCCAGCAGTCAACCTCGCCCGTCCAAAGGGGGCTGTCCCTACAATGAGCAGTTCTTC. Translated, it gives CASSQPRPSKGGCPYNEQFF.